Below are 6 T cell receptor beta chains sequenced from a single sample in a study of CD8+ T cells in alopecia areata. Following extraction, RNA underwent reverse transcription to cDNA, which served as the sequencing template. Using immunoSEQ multiplex PCR, the repertoire was profiled, and TCRdb retains in-frame clones only, with some absent. The sample lists over 25,000 clones, about 74% occurring once. Material: NKG2D-low CD8+ T cells sorted from blood. Receptors were obtained from a human donor with alopecia areata.

This chain uses TRBV20-1 with TRBJ2-1; D gene uncertain. The CDR3 extends over 9 amino acids. V lost 4 bases, J lost 6 bases, and 1 base lay in between. CDR1 and CDR2 from the germline V gene are DFQATT and SNEGSKA (reference sequence). CDR3 protein: CSAINEQFF. The CDR3 DNA reads TGCAGTGCTATCAATGAGCAGTTCTTC.

The chain uses TRBV4-3 and TRBJ2-7, with 11 bases matching TRBD2. J was trimmed by 5 bases and V by 2 bases; bases with no gene match: 5. The CDR3 is 15 residues long. CDR1 is LGHNA and CDR2 is YSLEER in the germline V gene. CDR3 coding DNA: TGCGCCAGCAGCCAACAACTAGCGGGAGTAGACGAGCAGTACTTC. It yields the protein CASSQQLAGVDEQYF.

V and J are TRBV30 and TRBJ2-7, with D possibly being TRBD2 (7 bases). Germline CDR1 reads GTSNPN; CDR2 reads SVGIG (reference sequence). The CDR3 loop spans 13 amino acids. The ends were cut back, 0 bases at V and 2 bases at J, with 8 bases in the middle. DNA for the CDR3: TGTGCCTGGAGTGTAGGGGGGGCCTACGAGCAGTACTTC. Translated, it gives CAWSVGGAYEQYF.

This chain connects TRBV29-1 to TRBJ2-2; 7 bases agree with TRBD1. There are 13 residues in the CDR3. The germline V gene has CDR1 SQVTM and CDR2 ANQGSEA. With 6 bases clipped from V and 2 bases from J, the junction kept 3 bases outside the gene matches. For the CDR3, the DNA is TGCAGCGTCGGGACAGCCAACACCGGGGAGCTGTTTTTT. It is translated as CSVGTANTGELFF.

V and J are TRBV28 and TRBJ1-1; D possibly corresponds to TRBD1 (6 bases). CDR1 MDHEN and CDR2 SYDVKM come from the germline V gene. V was pared by 4 bases and J by 1 base, with 19 bases between. The CDR3 runs 17 residues. The CDR3 loop reads CASSSVEYGQTNTEAFF. CDR3 bases: TGTGCCAGCAGTTCGGTTGAATACGGACAGACGAACACTGAAGCTTTCTTT.

V usage is TRBV7-9 and J usage is TRBJ1-6; TRBD1 matches 7 bases. This CDR3 region has 14 residues. From germline, CDR1 is SEHNR and CDR2 FQNEAQ (reference sequence). V trimming: 5 bases; J trimming: 8 bases; junction bases outside the gene matches: 6. The CDR3 sequence is CASSIGTVDSPLHF. CDR3 DNA sequence: TGTGCCAGCAGCATCGGGACAGTTGATTCACCCCTCCACTTT.